These 8 T cell receptor beta chains share one sample of origin, sequenced in a study of cytomegalovirus exposure and HLA in healthy donors. TCRdb's copy holds only in-frame clones and misses some; the assay was immunoSEQ multiplex PCR. Of some 350,000 clones in the sample, approximately 86% were seen once. The specimen sequenced was PBMCs. These receptors were taken from a woman in her 30s in good health and CMV-seropositive.

This chain links TRBV15 with TRBJ2-3, with 12 bases identical to TRBD2. The germline V gene has CDR1 LNHNV and CDR2 YYDKDF (reference sequence). The CDR3 extends over 16 amino acids. Trimming removed 6 bases from V and 4 bases from J; junction bases left unmatched: 8. CDR3: CATRVLAGGPSDTQYF. CDR3 nucleotides: TGTGCCACCAGGGTTCTAGCGGGAGGGCCCTCAGATACGCAGTATTTT.

The chain links TRBV4-1 to TRBJ2-1; D may be TRBD2 (6 bases). The CDR3 extends over 14 amino acids. Germline loops: CDR1 MGHRA, CDR2 YSYEKL. V lost 3 bases to trimming and J lost 3 bases, with 9 bases between them. The CDR3 DNA reads TGCGCCAGCAGCCAGATGGGACTCTACAATGAGCAGTTCTTC. Translation: CASSQMGLYNEQFF.

As concerns this clone: The same CDR3 arises from other DNA sequences in this sample as well. This chain joins TRBV28 and TRBJ1-2; D is undetermined. Germline CDR1 and CDR2: MDHEN and SYDVKM. The V and J ends lost 1 base and 4 bases respectively, with 4 bases between them. This CDR3 has 12 amino acids. The CDR3 is CASSLSSYGYTF. DNA for the CDR3: TGTGCCAGCAGTTTATCCTCCTATGGCTACACCTTC.

This clone has just one count. V and J are TRBV30 and TRBJ2-1, with D possibly matching TRBD2 (5 bases). This CDR3 comprises 15 residues. The ends were cut back, 0 bases at V and 2 bases at J, with 11 bases in the middle. Looked up from germline, CDR1 is GTSNPN and CDR2 is SVGIG (reference sequence). Here the CDR3 DNA reads TGTGCCTGGAGTGTTAGCGCGACGCCCTACAATGAGCAGTTCTTC. The encoded protein is CAWSVSATPYNEQFF.

CDR3 sequence (DNA): TGTGCCAGCTCACCGATCAGCACGGGAAATCAGCCCCAGCATTTT. Protein sequence: CASSPISTGNQPQHF. The J gene is TRBJ1-5, the V gene TRBV18; D is unclear. The CDR3 spans 15 residues. Per the germline V gene, CDR1 is KGHSH and CDR2 is LQKENI. Trimming stripped 3 bases from V and 4 bases from J, with 13 bases between. The variable domain in full, completed from reference TRBV18 and TRBJ1-5, reads NAGVMQNPRHLVRRRGQEARLRCSPMKGHSHVYWYRQLPEEGLKFMVYLQKENIIDESGMPKERFSAEFPKEGPSILRIQQVVRGDSAAYFCASSPISTGNQPQHFGDGTRLSIL.

The rearrangement uses TRBV5-1 and TRBJ1-1; D unclear. Germline CDR1 is SGHRS and CDR2 is YFSETQ. The germline V and J ends were trimmed by 3 bases and 0 bases, with 9 bases remaining between them. The CDR3 is 14 amino acids. CDR3 DNA: TGCGCCAGCAGCTCCGGGAGTATGAACACTGAAGCTTTCTTT. It encodes CASSSGSMNTEAFF. Full variable domain (outside the CDR3, taken from reference TRBV5-1 and TRBJ1-1): KAGVTQTPRYLIKTRGQQVTLSCSPISGHRSVSWYQQTPGQGLQFLFEYFSETQRNKGNFPGRFSGRQFSNSRSEMNVSTLELGDSALYLCASSSGSMNTEAFFGQGTRLTVV.

V gene TRBV7-8 combines with J gene TRBJ2-7; 7 positions match TRBD1. Germline V gene sequence: CDR1 SGHVS, CDR2 FQNEAQ. The CDR3 covers 14 residues. The ends lost 2 bases at V and 2 bases at J; junction bases unmatched: 3. The CDR3 DNA sequence: TGTGCCAGCAGCTTAAAGGACAGGACCTACGAGCAGTACTTC. Translating it yields CASSLKDRTYEQYF.

In this sample, this clone turned up a few times. J is TRBJ2-1 and V is TRBV7-2; TRBD1 aligns across 10 bases. CDR1 is SGHTA, CDR2 FQGNSA, per germline. The trim removed 7 bases at V and 9 bases at J, leaving 9 bases unmatched. The CDR3 covers 14 residues. CDR3 residues: CASTITRQGAEQFF. DNA of the CDR3: TGTGCCAGCACCATCACACGACAGGGGGCTGAGCAGTTCTTC.